The entry below gives a single T cell receptor (beta chain) sequence along with its context. Original processing notes: Reference gene primer amplification yielded estimated nucleated cell counts. Assay: immunoSEQ multiplex PCR; the TCRdb copy retains only in-frame clones and omits some. The DNA gave D and trimming, while V, J and clone size come from that table. Of roughly 150,000 clones in the sample, approximately 87% were seen once. The data derive from a study of blood T cell repertoires in COVID-19. Study-wide context: The samples span acute and convalescent COVID-19 from the United States, Italy and Spain. Sample material is recorded as cDNA or gDNA derived from T cells, B-cell-depleted T cells, or PBMCs.

This CDR3 contains 15 residues. Trimming pared 1 base from V and 5 bases from J, leaving 11 bases between. In germline, CDR1 is KGHDR, CDR2 SFDVKD. Followed over time, Seattle patients had been enrolled while infection was active. The sequence was collected from a woman in her seventies with COVID-19, enrolled during active disease. The chain recombines TRBV24-1 with TRBJ2-1; D is unresolved. Material for sequencing was peripheral blood. As DNA, the CDR3 is TGTGCCACCAGTGATTTAGGAATAACAGACAATGAGCAGTTCTTC. Protein: CATSDLGITDNEQFF.